The 19 T cell receptor beta chains below all came from one sample that was sequenced in a study of tumor-infiltrating lymphocytes in primary liver carcinoma. The template, around 520 ng total RNA, yielded TCR beta cDNA made with a constant-region primer. Libraries for TCR beta were built through three nested multiplex PCR rounds, which together made up a slightly modified ARM-PCR procedure. Forward primers for TRBV1-TRBV30 and a C-beta reverse primer served the first two PCR rounds, at roughly 10 cycles each. TCRdb used MiXCR to reprocess the multiplex PCR reads, holding one entry per CDR3 protein. The sample lists approximately 300,000 distinct CDR3 sequences, approximately 60% occurring once. Germline DNA was also extracted, with blood RNA taken from unsorted whole blood. Sequencing was carried out using peripheral blood. The receptors were gathered from a man between 35 and 55 years old with primary liver carcinoma and hepatitis B virus infection.

As concerns this clonotype: A much larger clone differs from this one at a single base, so this may be a read error. The chain is built from TRBV6-6 and TRBJ2-1; TRBD2 aligns across 9 bases. The CDR3 has 15 residues. CDR1 and CDR2 (germline): MNHNY, SVGAGI (reference sequence). The CDR3 bases are TGTGCCAGCAGGCGTACTAGCGGGCCCTACAATGAGCGGTTCTTC. Translated, it gives CASRRTSGPYNERFF.

Comment on this clonotype: Possible read error: a much larger clone is one base away. The rearrangement uses TRBV5-6 and TRBJ2-5; D is perhaps TRBD1 (5 bases). Germline values: CDR1 SGHDT, CDR2 YYEEEE. The CDR3 extends over 16 amino acids. V was shortened by 0 bases and J by 0 bases, with 12 bases between the two germline ends. This chain's CDR3 is CASSLGTLDHQETQYF. The CDR3 DNA reads as TGTGCCAGCAGCTTGGGGACACTCGACCACCAAGAGACCCAGTACTTC. Full variable domain (outside the CDR3, taken from reference TRBV5-6 and TRBJ2-5): DAGVTQSPTHLIKTRGQQVTLRCSPKSGHDTVSWYQQALGQGPQFIFQYYEEEERQRGNFPDRFSGHQFPNYSSELNVNALLLGDSALYLCASSLGTLDHQETQYFGPGTRLLVL.

This clonotype was recorded only once. A much larger clone differs by one base, so this may be a read error. The V gene is TRBV10-3, the J gene TRBJ1-2; D may be TRBD1 (5 bases). CDR3 length: 14 residues. V shed 4 bases and J shed 6 bases, with 15 bases lying between them. Germline V gives CDR1 ENHRY, CDR2 SYGVKD. The CDR3 loop reads CAISVERGVDGYTF. CDR3 DNA sequence: TGTGCCATCAGTGTCGAGAGGGGAGTGGATGGCTACACCTTC.

This clonotype was seen only once. A read error may explain this, as a much larger clone is one base away. The V and J genes are TRBV6-5 and TRBJ2-2; D is uncertain. Germline lookup yields CDR1 MNHEY and CDR2 SVGAGI. The CDR3 loop spans 13 amino acids. CDR3 sequence: CANSPRPTGELFF. CDR3 in DNA: TGTGCCAACAGTCCTCGTCCGACCGGGGAGCTGTTTTTT.

The chain links TRBV3-1 to TRBJ1-2, with TRBD1 as a possible D gene (5 bases). The CDR3 runs 14 residues. CDR1 and CDR2 (germline): LGHDT, YNNKEL (reference sequence). The V gene lost 0 bases and the J gene lost 3 bases, with 8 bases spanning the gap. The CDR3 loop is CASSQDAGHYGYTF. The CDR3 DNA is TGTGCCAGCAGCCAAGATGCAGGGCACTATGGCTACACCTTC.

A note on this clonotype: An end of the junction does not agree with germline; a read error may underlie this. V and J are TRBV10-3 and TRBJ2-3; no definite D call. CDR1 ENHRY and CDR2 SYGVKD come from the germline V gene. This CDR3 has 17 residues. CDR3 protein: CVISDWAVRPLTDTQYF. The CDR3, as DNA: TGTGTCATCAGTGATTGGGCTGTGCGGCCCTTAACAGATACGCAGTATTTT.

A few counts support this clonotype. V is TRBV5-6 and J is TRBJ2-1; 9 bases match TRBD2. V was clipped by 5 bases and J by 0 bases; unmatched bases: 3. Germline assignment: CDR1 SGHDT and CDR2 YYEEEE. The CDR3 contains 15 residues. The CDR3 reads CASSHSGSSYNEQFF. CDR3 nucleotide sequence: TGTGCCAGCAGTCATAGCGGGAGCTCCTACAATGAGCAGTTCTTC.

In the case of this clonotype: The conserved phenylalanine or tryptophan is not found at the CDR3 terminus, so this likely reflects a read error. The rearrangement links TRBV12-5 to TRBJ2-7; weak D call: TRBD2 (5 bases). The CDR3 totals 16 residues. V was shortened by 0 bases and J by 3 bases, with 15 bases between the two germline ends. Germline lookup yields CDR1 LGHNT and CDR2 FRNRAP. The CDR3: CASGLVRDSELYEQYL. The CDR3, as DNA: TGTGCTAGTGGTTTGGTCCGGGATTCGGAGCTCTACGAGCAGTACTTA.

To note about this clonotype: A read error may explain this, as a much larger clone is one base away. Because the CDR3 is missing its conserved closing phenylalanine or tryptophan, this is likely a read error. This chain uses TRBV6-6 with TRBJ1-1; D is perhaps TRBD1 (5 bases). The length of the CDR3 is 13 residues. The V end lost 6 bases, the J end lost 4 bases, and 12 bases lay between the germline ends. Germline values: CDR1 MNHNY, CDR2 SVGAGI (reference sequence). CDR3 sequence: CASRVKGSTEAFS. The CDR3 DNA reads TGTGCCAGCAGGGTAAAGGGGAGCACTGAAGCTTTCTCT.

Regarding this clonotype: A much larger clone differs from this one at a single base, so this may be a read error. V is TRBV5-1 and J is TRBJ2-1; D gene uncertain. Germline V gene data show CDR1 as SGHRS and CDR2 as YFSETQ. The CDR3 loop spans 13 amino acids. CDR3 nucleotides: TGCGTCAGCAGCCCGGACCCCGACAATGAGCAGTTCTTC. This encodes CVSSPDPDNEQFF.

This clonotype has just a few counts. This CDR3 is CASSLVSLEETQYF. CDR3 nucleotide sequence: TGTGCCAGCAGCTTAGTTTCACTAGAGGAGACCCAGTACTTC. The chain uses TRBV7-9 and TRBJ2-5; weak D call: TRBD2 (5 bases). The CDR3 covers 14 residues. Germline-derived CDR1 and CDR2 are SEHNR and FQNEAQ (reference sequence). Deletions cut 1 base from V and 5 bases from J, with 11 bases between.

A remark on this clonotype: This clone may be a read error of a much larger clone one base away. This chain uses TRBV11-2 with TRBJ2-7, with TRBD1 matching over 8 bases. The CDR3 length is 15 residues. CDR1 and CDR2 (germline): SGHAT, FQNNGV. Unmatched junction bases numbered 9, after V lost 2 bases and J lost 6 bases. The CDR3 DNA reads TGTGCCAGCAGCTTACGGACAGGGAGCCTGGGCGAGCAGTACTTC. Its translation: CASSLRTGSLGEQYF.

The chain recombines TRBV11-2 with TRBJ2-7; D is uncertain. Germline CDR1 reads SGHAT; CDR2 reads FQNNGV. CDR3 size: 13 residues. The CDR3 protein is CVSSPGPTREQYF. The CDR3 coding sequence is TGTGTCAGTAGCCCCGGACCTACCCGCGAGCAGTACTTC. Variable domain in full (rest from reference TRBV11-2 and TRBJ2-7): EAGVAQSPRYKIIEKRQSVAFWCNPISGHATLYWYQQILGQGPKLLIQFQNNGVVDDSQLPKDRFSAERLKGVDSTLKIQPAKLEDSAVYLCVSSPGPTREQYFGPGTRLTVT.

A note on this clonotype: Its ends do not fully match the called genes, so a read error is possible. V usage is TRBV5-4 and J usage is TRBJ2-6; 10 bases are a match to TRBD1. The CDR3 totals 17 residues. Germline loops: CDR1 SGHNT, CDR2 YYREEE (reference sequence). The CDR3 bases are TGTGCCAGCAGCAAGGGACAGGGGAACTCTGGGACCAACGTCCTGACTTTC. The encoded protein is CASSKGQGNSGTNVLTF.

CDR3 bases: TGTGCCAGCAGCTTAGCCCGGAGAGCCACCCAGTATTTT. This encodes CASSLARRATQYF. The chain has TRBV11-3 and TRBJ2-3; D unresolved. V was shortened by 1 base and J by 12 bases, with 14 bases between the two germline ends. The CDR3 is 13 amino acids. CDR1 SGHNT and CDR2 YENEEA come from the germline V gene.

In regard to this clonotype: The junction does not match germline at one end; this may be a read error. The gene calls are TRBV7-9 and TRBJ2-3, with D possibly being TRBD1 (5 bases). The CDR3 totals 15 residues. CDR1 is SEHNR, CDR2 FQNEAQ, per germline (reference sequence). The CDR3 DNA reads as TGTGCCAGCAGCTCAAGGCGGCAGGGATTAGATACTCAGTATTTT. Translated, it gives CASSSRRQGLDTQYF. The full variable domain, rest sourced from reference TRBV7-9 and TRBJ2-3, is DTGVSQNPRHKITKRGQNVTFRCDPISEHNRLYWYRQTLGQGPEFLTYFQNEAQLEKSRLLSDRFSAERPKGSFSTLEIQRTEQGDSAMYLCASSSRRQGLDTQYFGPGTRLTVL.

Regarding this clonotype: Its ends do not fully match the called genes, so a read error is possible. This rearrangement joins TRBV29-1 to TRBJ2-3; 7 bases line up with TRBD1. Germline V gives CDR1 SQVTM, CDR2 ANQGSEA. This CDR3 spans 13 amino acids. The CDR3 DNA reads as TGCAGCGCCCAGCGAGGGGGCACAGGTACGCAGTATTTT. This translates into CSAQRGGTGTQYF.

Concerning this clonotype: This likely comes from a read error, as the CDR3 has no conserved phenylalanine or tryptophan at its end. The V call is TRBV10-3, the J call TRBJ2-7; no firm D call. V was pared by 6 bases and J by 1 base, with 13 bases between. The CDR3 is 14 residues long. CDR1 and CDR2 (germline): ENHRY, SYGVKD. Here the CDR3 reads CAIRPGRTSYEQYL. DNA for the CDR3: TGTGCCATCAGGCCGGGCCGTACATCCTACGAGCAGTACTTA.

This clonotype was counted a few times. The genes are TRBV5-1 and TRBJ2-5; D could derive from TRBD1 or TRBD2 (5 bases each). The germline V and J ends were trimmed by 3 bases and 5 bases, with 14 bases remaining between them. Germline V lookup: CDR1 SGHRS, CDR2 YFSETQ. The CDR3 consists of 14 residues. The CDR3 region has the DNA TGCGCCAGCAGCTCGACAGCCGGGAAGGAGACCCAGTACTTC. Its translation is CASSSTAGKETQYF.